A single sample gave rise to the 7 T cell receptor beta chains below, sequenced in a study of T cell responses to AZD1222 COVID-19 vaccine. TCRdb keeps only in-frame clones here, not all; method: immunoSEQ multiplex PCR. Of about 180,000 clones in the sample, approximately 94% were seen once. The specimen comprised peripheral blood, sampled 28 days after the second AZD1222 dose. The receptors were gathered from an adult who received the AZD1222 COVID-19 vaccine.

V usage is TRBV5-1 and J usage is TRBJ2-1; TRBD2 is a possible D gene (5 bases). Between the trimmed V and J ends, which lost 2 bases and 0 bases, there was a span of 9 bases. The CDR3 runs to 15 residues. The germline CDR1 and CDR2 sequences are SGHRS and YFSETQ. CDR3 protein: CASSFSESSYNEQFF. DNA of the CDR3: TGCGCCAGCAGCTTTAGCGAAAGCTCCTACAATGAGCAGTTCTTC.

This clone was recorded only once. CDR3 DNA: TGTGCCAGCACCAGTTACACCGGGGAGCTGTTTTTT. Encoded protein: CASTSYTGELFF. V is TRBV6-5 and J is TRBJ2-2; D is unclear. The germline V gene has CDR1 MNHEY and CDR2 SVGAGI. The CDR3 has 12 amino acids. Trimming took 7 bases from V and 3 from J, leaving 6 bases between them.

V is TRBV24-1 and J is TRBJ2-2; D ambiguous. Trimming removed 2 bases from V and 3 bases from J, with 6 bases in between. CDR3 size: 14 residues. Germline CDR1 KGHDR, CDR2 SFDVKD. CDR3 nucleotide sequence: TGTGCCACCAGTGATTACCGGGACACCGGGGAGCTGTTTTTT. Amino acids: CATSDYRDTGELFF.

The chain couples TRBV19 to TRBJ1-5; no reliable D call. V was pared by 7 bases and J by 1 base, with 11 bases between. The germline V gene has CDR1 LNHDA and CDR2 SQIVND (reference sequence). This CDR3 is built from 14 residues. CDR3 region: CASMPGSSNQPQHF. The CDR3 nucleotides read TGTGCCAGTATGCCGGGTTCCAGCAATCAGCCCCAGCATTTT.

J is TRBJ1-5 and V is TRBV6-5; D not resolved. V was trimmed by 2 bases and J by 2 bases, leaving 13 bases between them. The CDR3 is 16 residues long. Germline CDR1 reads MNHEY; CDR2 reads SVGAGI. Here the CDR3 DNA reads TGTGCCAGCAGTTACAAGCGGATTAGTGGCAATCAGCCCCAGCATTTT. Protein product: CASSYKRISGNQPQHF.

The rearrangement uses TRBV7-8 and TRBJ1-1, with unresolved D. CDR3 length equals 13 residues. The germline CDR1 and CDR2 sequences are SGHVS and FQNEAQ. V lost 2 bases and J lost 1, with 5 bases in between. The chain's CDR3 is CASSLTRNTEAFF. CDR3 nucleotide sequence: TGTGCCAGCAGCTTAACGAGGAACACTGAAGCTTTCTTT.

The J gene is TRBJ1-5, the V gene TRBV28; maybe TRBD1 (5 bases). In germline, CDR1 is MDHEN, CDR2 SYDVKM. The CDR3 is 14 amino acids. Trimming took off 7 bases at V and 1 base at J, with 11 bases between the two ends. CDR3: CASKSGLSNQPQHF. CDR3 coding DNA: TGTGCCAGCAAGTCAGGGCTAAGCAATCAGCCCCAGCATTTT. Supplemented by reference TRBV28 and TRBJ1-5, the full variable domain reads DVKVTQSSRYLVKRTGEKVFLECVQDMDHENMFWYRQDPGLGLRLIYFSYDVKMKEKGDIPEGYSVSREKKERFSLILESASTNQTSMYLCASKSGLSNQPQHFGDGTRLSIL.